The T cell receptor (beta chain) described here comes from a study of T cells after somatic rescue of genetic block. The V gene lost 0 bases and the J gene lost 2 bases, with 6 bases spanning the gap. This CDR3 contains 13 residues. Germline loops: CDR1 SGHRS, CDR2 YFSETQ. Repertoires were generated with immunoSEQ multiplex PCR, while TCRdb's copy carries only in-frame clones and drops some. The sample gives 9,500 to 15,000 clones, around 72% of which show up once; nearly 20% is in the top ten. The chain carries TRBV5-1 and TRBJ2-7; no clear D gene. The clonotype originates from a boy younger than 18. Sequencing input: peripheral blood mononuclear cells (PBMCs). This chain's CDR3 is CASSLAGTYEQYF. The CDR3 nucleotides read TGCGCCAGCAGCTTGGCAGGTACCTACGAGCAGTACTTC.